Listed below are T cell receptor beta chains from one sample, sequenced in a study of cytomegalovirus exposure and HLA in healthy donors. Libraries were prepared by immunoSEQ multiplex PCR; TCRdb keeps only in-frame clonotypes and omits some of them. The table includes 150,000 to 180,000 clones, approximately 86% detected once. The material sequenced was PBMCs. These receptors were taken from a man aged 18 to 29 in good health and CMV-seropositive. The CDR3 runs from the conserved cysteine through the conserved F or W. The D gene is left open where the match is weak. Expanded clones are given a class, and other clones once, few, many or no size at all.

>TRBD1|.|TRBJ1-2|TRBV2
CASSVQGEINGYTF
TGTGCCAGCAGTGTACAGGGGGAAATCAATGGCTACACCTTC
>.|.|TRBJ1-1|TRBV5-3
CARSLRGSTEAFF
TGTGCCAGAAGCTTAAGAGGTTCCACTGAAGCTTTCTTT
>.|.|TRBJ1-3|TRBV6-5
CASSYSMTGGNTIYF
TGTGCCAGCAGTTACTCGATGACAGGCGGAAACACCATATATTTT
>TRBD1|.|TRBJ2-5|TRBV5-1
CASSLDRGSEYF
TGCGCCAGCAGCTTAGACAGGGGGTCCGAGTACTTC
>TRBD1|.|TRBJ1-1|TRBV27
CASSLAGGVGTEAFF
TGTGCCAGCAGTTTGGCAGGGGGCGTCGGGACTGAAGCTTTCTTT
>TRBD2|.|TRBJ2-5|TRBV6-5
CASSSSGGAKETQYF
TGTGCCAGCAGTAGTAGCGGGGGGGCCAAAGAGACCCAGTACTTC
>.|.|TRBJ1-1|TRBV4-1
CASSPPAQDSPFF
TGCGCCAGCAGCCCCCCGGCACAGGATAGTCCTTTCTTT
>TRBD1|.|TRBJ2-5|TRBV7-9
CASSLRGQGVGETQYF
TGTGCCAGCAGCTTACGAGGGCAGGGGGTCGGAGAGACCCAGTACTTC
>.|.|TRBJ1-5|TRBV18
CASSPEGPYSNQPQHF
TGTGCCAGCTCACCGGAGGGACCCTATAGCAATCAGCCCCAGCATTTT
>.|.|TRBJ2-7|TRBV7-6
CASSLEGSGGSYEQYF
TGTGCCAGCAGCTTAGAGGGTAGCGGAGGCTCCTACGAGCAGTACTTC
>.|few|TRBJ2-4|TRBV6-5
CASSYSSLGSAYF
TGTGCCAGCAGTTACTCGAGTCTTGGTAGTGCGTACTTC
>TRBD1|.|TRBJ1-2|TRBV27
CASSPGDSPNYGYTF
TGTGCCAGCAGTCCTGGGGACAGCCCTAACTATGGCTACACCTTC
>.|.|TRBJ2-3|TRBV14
CASSPFQLAIQDTQYF
TGTGCCAGCAGCCCCTTTCAGTTAGCCATCCAGGATACGCAGTATTTT
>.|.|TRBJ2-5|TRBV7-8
CASSLTNHQETQYF
TGTGCCAGCAGCTTAACTAACCATCAAGAGACCCAGTACTTC